The text below deals with one T cell receptor beta chain. The record originates from a study of blood T cell repertoires in COVID-19. V lost 6 bases and J lost 2; bases outside the gene matches: 2. Germline CDR1 and CDR2: LNHDA and SQIVND (reference sequence). The CDR3 totals 14 residues. Sequencing was performed with immunoSEQ multiplex PCR; in TCRdb, only in-frame clones are kept and a portion is missing. Among some 150,000 clones listed, around 86% were seen once. The chain uses TRBV19 and TRBJ1-2; 11 bases match TRBD1. The source of this sequence is a man between 45 and 60 years old who had recovered from COVID-19. The sample taken for sequencing was peripheral blood. CDR3 DNA sequence: TGTGCCAGTAGCCGGACAGGGGGCAACTATGGCTACACCTTC. It yields the protein CASSRTGGNYGYTF.